Below are 11 T cell receptor beta chains sequenced from a single sample in a study of beta chain features in type 1 diabetes (dated by TCRdb to 2016 to 2019). What the authors observed across the whole study: In all four CD4+ subsets, TCRB CDR3 length was moderately but significantly shorter in type 1 diabetes patients.

The antigens for these receptors are not known. The library was prepared using the immunoSEQ multiplex PCR assay. The High Capacity cDNA Reverse Transcription Kit was used to reverse transcribe all of the isolated RNA, meaning that expressed TCRB transcripts were what got sequenced. The clones in this table, taken by TCRdb from immuneACCESS, are in-frame only. Not every clone is retained; where verified, under half of the shortfall comes from an unresolved V gene, and the cause of the rest is unknown. A total of 150,000 to 170,000 clones appear in this sample, 10% of them only once. 0.4% to 0.55% of the sample belongs to the ten largest clones. The sample comprised central memory CD4+ T cells from blood. The receptors shown here come from a man under 40 with type 1 diabetes.

V gene TRBV4-3 combines with J gene TRBJ1-1; D call uncertain. The V and J ends lost 1 base and 3 bases respectively, with 9 bases between them. Germline CDR1 reads LGHNA; CDR2 reads YSLEER. The CDR3 is made up of 14 amino acids. CDR3 protein: CASSQALRDTEAFF. CDR3 in DNA: TGCGCCAGCAGCCAAGCCCTGAGGGACACTGAAGCTTTCTTT.

This chain links TRBV18 with TRBJ1-4; 9 positions match TRBD1. The CDR3 is made up of 15 amino acids. V shed 3 bases, J shed 12 bases, and the junction held 11 bases outside the gene matches. Germline assignment: CDR1 KGHSH and CDR2 LQKENI. The CDR3, as DNA: TGTGCCAGCTCACCGAGCCGGGACAGGGCGAAACAACTGTTTTTT. The encoded protein is CASSPSRDRAKQLFF. Full variable domain (outside the CDR3, taken from reference TRBV18 and TRBJ1-4): NAGVMQNPRHLVRRRGQEARLRCSPMKGHSHVYWYRQLPEEGLKFMVYLQKENIIDESGMPKERFSAEFPKEGPSILRIQQVVRGDSAAYFCASSPSRDRAKQLFFGSGTQLSVL.

In this sample, this clone turned up many times. Other DNA sequences of this sample code for an identical CDR3. The genes are TRBV14 and TRBJ2-7, with D maybe TRBD2 (6 bases). Trimming took 1 base from V and 2 from J, leaving 6 bases between them. The CDR3 has 13 residues. Germline CDR1 SGHDN, CDR2 FVKESK. The CDR3 DNA follows: TGTGCCAGCAGCCAAGGACTAGCCTACGAGCAGTACTTC. This sequence encodes CASSQGLAYEQYF.

The genes are TRBV11-2 and TRBJ2-1; tentatively, D is TRBD2 (5 bases). The CDR3 is made up of 14 amino acids. Germline V lookup: CDR1 SGHAT, CDR2 FQNNGV. Trimming took 3 bases from V and 3 from J, leaving 9 bases between them. The CDR3 loop reads CASSFGEIYNEQFF. The CDR3 DNA sequence: TGTGCCAGCAGCTTCGGGGAAATCTACAATGAGCAGTTCTTC. Combining the CDR3 with reference TRBV11-2 and TRBJ2-1 gives the whole variable domain EAGVAQSPRYKIIEKRQSVAFWCNPISGHATLYWYQQILGQGPKLLIQFQNNGVVDDSQLPKDRFSAERLKGVDSTLKIQPAKLEDSAVYLCASSFGEIYNEQFFGPGTRLTVL.

This clone was seen only a few times. The J gene is TRBJ1-1, the V gene TRBV29-1; TRBD1 might be the D (6 bases). CDR3 length: 14 amino acids. The V end lost 6 bases, the J end lost 0 bases, and 14 bases lay between the germline ends. The germline CDR1 and CDR2 sequences are SQVTM and ANQGSEA. The CDR3 is CSVYKQGMNTEAFF. The CDR3 region has the DNA TGCAGCGTGTACAAACAGGGAATGAACACTGAAGCTTTCTTT.

The chain links TRBV6-1 to TRBJ1-1, with TRBD1 matching over 7 bases. J lost 5 bases, V lost 10 bases, and 10 bases had no gene match. The CDR3 covers 13 residues. Germline values: CDR1 MNHNS, CDR2 SASEGT. The CDR3 coding sequence is TGTGCCACCCCGACAGGGTCGGGAACTGAAGCTTTCTTT. Translated, it gives CATPTGSGTEAFF.

The chain couples TRBV18 to TRBJ2-5; 9 bases fit TRBD1. The CDR3 sequence is 15 residues long. V lost 5 bases to trimming and J lost 5 bases; unmatched junction nucleotides: 9. In germline, CDR1 is KGHSH, CDR2 LQKENI. The CDR3 sequence is CASSRGTGRGETQYF. The CDR3 bases are TGTGCCAGCTCAAGGGGGACAGGGCGTGGCGAGACCCAGTACTTC.

The rearrangement joins TRBV2 to TRBJ1-2; 10 bases fit TRBD1. The CDR3 sequence is 14 residues long. The J segment lost 3 bases and the V segment lost 11 bases, leaving 9 bases of the junction unmatched. CDR1 SNHLY and CDR2 FYNNEI come from the germline V gene. In DNA, the CDR3 is TGTGCCTCAGCGATGGACAGGGGGGACTATGGCTACACCTTC. It yields the protein CASAMDRGDYGYTF.

There are a few counts of this clone. The chain recombines TRBV5-4 with TRBJ2-5; 7 nucleotides line up with TRBD2. Trimming took 4 bases from V and 10 from J; bases not matched to a gene: 19. This CDR3 spans 16 amino acids. In germline, CDR1 is SGHNT, CDR2 YYREEE (reference sequence). In nucleotides, the CDR3 is TGTGCCAGCAGCAGCCTTAGCGGGCTAGACCAAGAGGGCCAGTACTTC. Its translation: CASSSLSGLDQEGQYF.

This clone showed up just a few times. The chain links TRBV2 to TRBJ2-7, with D possibly matching TRBD2 (5 bases). V was pared by 6 bases and J by 3 bases, with 15 bases between. The CDR3 spans 14 residues. The germline CDR1 and CDR2 sequences are SNHLY and FYNNEI. The CDR3 spells CASSVRGSGYEQYF. The CDR3 DNA reads TGTGCCAGCAGCGTCCGGGGTTCGGGCTACGAGCAGTACTTC. Filled out from reference TRBV2 and TRBJ2-7, the complete variable domain reads EPEVTQTPSHQVTQMGQEVILRCVPISNHLYFYWYRQILGQKVEFLVSFYNNEISEKSEIFDDQFSVERPDGSNFTLKIRSTKLEDSAMYFCASSVRGSGYEQYFGPGTRLTVT.

The rearrangement uses TRBV7-9 and TRBJ2-7, with 9 bases aligning to TRBD2. V lost 4 bases to trimming and J lost 0 bases; unmatched junction nucleotides: 7. The CDR3 runs to 16 residues. The germline V gene has CDR1 SEHNR and CDR2 FQNEAQ (reference sequence). The CDR3 loop reads CASSSPRLADSYEQYF. CDR3 sequence (DNA): TGTGCCAGCAGCTCACCCAGACTAGCGGACTCCTACGAGCAGTACTTC.